Shown below are 2 T cell receptor beta chains from a single sample sequenced in a study of blood T cell repertoires in COVID-19. Produced via immunoSEQ multiplex PCR; TCRdb's table is partial and in-frame only. This sample yields some 150,000 clones, of which over 60% are seen a single time; roughly 1.7% belongs to the top ten. Sequenced material: peripheral blood. These receptors originate from an elderly man with acute or convalescent COVID-19.

This chain connects TRBV9 to TRBJ1-6; D remains ambiguous. The CDR3 totals 13 residues. Looked up from germline, CDR1 is SGDLS and CDR2 is YYNGEE. Trimming took off 0 bases at V and 8 bases at J, with 6 bases between the two ends. The chain's CDR3 is CASSVVGDSPLHF. The CDR3 DNA is TGTGCCAGCAGCGTAGTCGGGGATTCACCCCTCCACTTT.

The chain links TRBV19 to TRBJ1-1, with 7 bases matching TRBD1. V lost 5 bases, J lost 1 base, and 1 base stayed unmatched. This CDR3 has 13 residues. In germline, CDR1 is LNHDA, CDR2 SQIVND (reference sequence). Here the CDR3 reads CASSYRGNTEAFF. CDR3 in DNA: TGTGCCAGTAGTTACAGGGGGAACACTGAAGCTTTCTTT.